A single sample is the source of the 18 T cell receptor beta chains below, sequenced in a study of cytomegalovirus exposure and HLA in healthy donors. The study ran its PCR with 60 Vbeta and 13 Jbeta primers. Some clones are missing from TCRdb's copy, which holds only in-frame ones; the method was immunoSEQ multiplex PCR. This sample has approximately 73,000 clones, with about 60% found just once. What was sequenced was PBMCs. Every receptor here comes from a man under 40 in good health and CMV-seropositive.

The chain uses TRBV7-3 and TRBJ2-5; 9 nucleotides agree with TRBD1. The J call could be wrong; TRBJ2-7 is a better fit for the DNA end. The CDR3 spans 15 residues. Germline loops: CDR1 SGHTA, CDR2 FQGTGA. For the CDR3, the DNA is TGTGCCAGCAGCCCAACACGGACAGGGGTGAACGAGCAGTACTTC. Its protein product is CASSPTRTGVNEQYF.

This sequence joins TRBV5-4 and TRBJ2-2; 10 bases map to TRBD2. V lost 4 bases to trimming and J lost 1 base; unmatched junction nucleotides: 1. The germline V gene has CDR1 SGHNT and CDR2 YYREEE (reference sequence). The CDR3 spans 15 residues. The DNA for the CDR3 is TGTGCCAGCAGCCCTAGCGGGGGGAACACCGGGGAGCTGTTTTTT. It translates to CASSPSGGNTGELFF.

The rearrangement links TRBV25-1 to TRBJ2-7, with D maybe TRBD1 (5 bases). Trimming took off 4 bases at V and 0 bases at J, with 10 bases between the two ends. The CDR3 consists of 14 residues. Germline V gene data show CDR1 as MGHDK and CDR2 as SYGVNS. The CDR3 DNA reads TGTGCCAGCAGTGTCCCAGGGAACTCCTACGAGCAGTACTTC. Translation gives CASSVPGNSYEQYF.

The chain is built from TRBV28 and TRBJ2-3; D perhaps matches TRBD2 (6 bases). The V and J ends lost 2 bases and 5 bases respectively, with 11 bases between them. This CDR3 region has 14 residues. Germline V gives CDR1 MDHEN, CDR2 SYDVKM. The CDR3 DNA sequence: TGTGCCAGCAGTTTAACGGGAGCGGTAGATACGCAGTATTTT. This translates into CASSLTGAVDTQYF.

J is TRBJ2-3 and V is TRBV7-2; 7 bases match TRBD2. Germline lookup yields CDR1 SGHTA and CDR2 FQGNSA. The CDR3 length is 14 residues. V shed 3 bases, J shed 6 bases, and the junction held 6 bases outside the gene matches. The CDR3 nucleotides read TGTGCCAGCAGCTTTCTGGCGGGAGCCGATACGCAGTATTTT. Translation: CASSFLAGADTQYF.

The chain has TRBV5-4 and TRBJ1-1; perhaps TRBD1 as D (6 bases). This CDR3 has 15 residues. Trimming took 4 bases from V and 0 from J, leaving 13 bases between them. Germline CDR1 SGHNT, CDR2 YYREEE (reference sequence). The CDR3 nucleotides read TGTGCCAGCAGCGGGCCCGGGACACTGAACACTGAAGCTTTCTTT. It encodes CASSGPGTLNTEAFF.

The chain combines TRBV7-9 with TRBJ2-2; 10 bases are shared with TRBD1. V gave up 7 bases and J gave up 6 bases; unmatched junction bases: 5. The CDR3 loop spans 14 amino acids. Germline V gives CDR1 SEHNR, CDR2 FQNEAQ (reference sequence). The CDR3, as DNA: TGTGCCAGCACCTCCGGGACAGGGGCCGGGGAGCTGTTTTTT. It codes for CASTSGTGAGELFF.

The J gene is TRBJ2-1, the V gene TRBV7-6; TRBD2 agrees at 8 bases. With V trimmed by 3 bases and J by 3 bases, 1 base remained unmatched. In germline, CDR1 is SGHVS, CDR2 FNYEAQ. This CDR3 contains 14 residues. The CDR3 sequence: CASSFGTSYNEQFF. The CDR3 DNA reads TGTGCCAGCAGCTTTGGGACTAGCTACAATGAGCAGTTCTTC.

The chain uses TRBV6-5 and TRBJ1-5; D is uncertain. V lost 4 bases, J lost 0 bases, and 10 bases lay in between. This CDR3 is 15 amino acids long. Looked up from germline, CDR1 is MNHEY and CDR2 is SVGAGI. This CDR3 reads CASSLQHNSNQPQHF. The CDR3 coding sequence is TGTGCCAGCAGTTTACAGCACAATAGCAATCAGCCCCAGCATTTT.

The chain joins TRBV29-1 to TRBJ2-1, with 8 bases identical to TRBD2. CDR3 length: 12 residues. Per germline, CDR1 SQVTM and CDR2 ANQGSEA. The trim removed 4 bases at V and 9 bases at J, leaving 5 bases unmatched. For the CDR3, the DNA is TGCAGCGTTGGTCCCGGGAGGGGTGAGCAGTTCTTC. It codes for CSVGPGRGEQFF.

This chain connects TRBV6-1 to TRBJ2-7; TRBD2 agrees at 7 bases. The CDR3 contains 14 residues. Germline-derived CDR1 and CDR2 are MNHNS and SASEGT. The junction had 9 bases not matched to a gene; V was cut back by 9 bases and J by 1 base. Here the CDR3 DNA reads TGTGCCAGTTATCGAGCGGGACTTTCCTACGAGCAGTACTTC. Its protein product is CASYRAGLSYEQYF.

The chain recombines TRBV30 with TRBJ1-1, with D maybe TRBD1 (6 bases). This CDR3 is 13 amino acids long. Germline V gene lookup returns CDR1 GTSNPN and CDR2 SVGIG (reference sequence). Trimming pared 3 bases from V and 4 bases from J, leaving 12 bases between. CDR3 sequence (DNA): TGTGCCTGGAGCAGACAGGCCCGCACTGAAGCTTTCTTT. This translates into CAWSRQARTEAFF.

This sequence joins TRBV5-4 and TRBJ2-1, with 11 bases lining up with TRBD2. The germline V gene has CDR1 SGHNT and CDR2 YYREEE (reference sequence). This CDR3 region has 15 residues. With 4 bases clipped from V and 3 bases from J, the junction kept 3 bases outside the gene matches. CDR3 bases: TGTGCCAGCAGCCCGGGACTAGCGGACTACAATGAGCAGTTCTTC. It specifies CASSPGLADYNEQFF.

The V call is TRBV29-1, the J call TRBJ1-4; TRBD1 is a possible D gene (6 bases). The V end lost 8 bases, the J end lost 7 bases, and 11 bases lay between the germline ends. Germline V gives CDR1 SQVTM, CDR2 ANQGSEA. This CDR3 region has 11 residues. The DNA of the CDR3 is TGCAGCTACAGGGAGGGTGAAAAACTGTTTTTT. Protein: CSYREGEKLFF.

The chain recombines TRBV6-1 with TRBJ2-1, with D possibly being TRBD2 (5 bases). CDR3 length equals 15 residues. The germline gives CDR1 MNHNS, CDR2 SASEGT. V was trimmed by 7 bases and J by 1 base, leaving 14 bases between them. The CDR3 DNA reads as TGTGCCAGCAACCTAGCTGTCGGGTCCTACAATGAGCAGTTCTTC. Protein product: CASNLAVGSYNEQFF.

The genes are TRBV28 and TRBJ2-1, with 7 bases aligning to TRBD2. The J segment lost 4 bases and the V segment lost 5 bases, leaving 8 bases of the junction unmatched. The germline V gene has CDR1 MDHEN and CDR2 SYDVKM. The CDR3 has 15 amino acids. CDR3 in DNA: TGTGCCAGCAGTCCCCCCAGCGGGGTTTACAATGAGCAGTTCTTC. This gives the protein CASSPPSGVYNEQFF.

J is TRBJ1-5 and V is TRBV19; D might be TRBD1 (5 bases). The CDR3 consists of 15 residues. Germline CDR1 is LNHDA and CDR2 is SQIVND (reference sequence). V lost 5 bases to trimming and J lost 5 bases, with 16 bases between them. The CDR3 DNA follows: TGTGCCAGTAGTCCCACTCAGGGTTCGCATCAGCCCCAGCATTTT. This codes for CASSPTQGSHQPQHF.

J is TRBJ2-7 and V is TRBV11-1; 10 nucleotides match TRBD2. After removal of 3 bases from V and 6 bases from J, the junction contained 11 bases not matched to a gene. The CDR3 is 16 residues long. Germline V CDR1 and CDR2: SGHAT, FQDESV (reference sequence). The CDR3 is CASSLGRASGRGEQYF. The CDR3 DNA reads TGTGCCAGCAGCTTGGGAAGGGCTAGCGGGAGAGGCGAGCAGTACTTC.